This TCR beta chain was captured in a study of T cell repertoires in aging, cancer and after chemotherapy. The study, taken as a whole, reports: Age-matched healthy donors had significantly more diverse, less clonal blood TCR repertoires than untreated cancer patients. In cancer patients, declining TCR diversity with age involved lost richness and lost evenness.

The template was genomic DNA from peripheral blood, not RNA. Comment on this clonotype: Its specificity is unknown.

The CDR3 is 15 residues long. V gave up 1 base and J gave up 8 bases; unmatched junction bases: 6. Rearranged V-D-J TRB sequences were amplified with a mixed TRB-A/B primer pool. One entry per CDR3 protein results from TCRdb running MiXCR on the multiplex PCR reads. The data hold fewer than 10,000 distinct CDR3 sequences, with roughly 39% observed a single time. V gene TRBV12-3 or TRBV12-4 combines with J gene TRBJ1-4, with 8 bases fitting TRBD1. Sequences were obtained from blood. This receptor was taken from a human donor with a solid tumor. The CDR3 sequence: CASSLEDREVEKLFF. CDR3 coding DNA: TGTGCCAGCAGTTTAGAGGACAGGGAGGTCGAAAAACTGTTTTTT.